Here is one T cell receptor beta chain with its context. This CDR3 region has 16 residues. V lost 4 bases and J lost 4; bases outside the gene matches: 9. Germline CDR1 is MNHNY and CDR2 is SVGAGI (reference sequence). MiXCR, applied by TCRdb to the 5' RACE reads, yields one record per CDR3 protein. The sample lists roughly 97,000 distinct CDR3 sequences; 11% were seen once. This entry belongs to a study of early T cells in non-severe SARS-CoV-2 infection. The wider study: Bulk RNA isolated from unsorted whole blood underwent sequencing; chains were not paired.

V gene TRBV6-6 combines with J gene TRBJ1-5; 8 bases line up with TRBD1. The TCR comes from an adult who was a healthcare worker with PCR-confirmed SARS-CoV-2 infection or an uninfected control (not recorded which). The source material was whole blood, sampled at baseline. The CDR3 here is CASSSRTDRENQPQHF. Here the CDR3 DNA reads TGTGCCAGCAGTTCCAGGACGGACAGGGAGAATCAGCCCCAGCATTTT.